This T cell receptor beta chain originates from a study of blood T cells in healthy people across ages. Study results and limitations: Getting older went along with TCR beta diversity per million T cells dropping roughly linearly.

A note on this clonotype: Its target is unknown.

A second PCR, run for roughly 7 to 12 cycles, used a sample-barcoded 5' primer plus a J-beta primer mix. TCRdb reprocessed the 5' RACE reads via MiXCR and lists one record per CDR3 protein. The profile shows almost 1 million distinct CDR3 sequences, about 53% of them singletons. CDR1 SGHVS and CDR2 FQNEAQ come from the germline V gene. Trimming removed 3 bases at V and 0 bases at J, with 8 bases between. The CDR3 is made up of 14 amino acids. The clonotype was recovered from a woman in her fifties or sixties in good health. The rearrangement links TRBV7-8 to TRBJ1-2; unclear D gene. Sequencing input: blood. CDR3 nucleotides: TGTGCCAGCAGCTTTCGTACGACTAACTATGGCTACACCTTC. Protein product: CASSFRTTNYGYTF.